This entry lists 13 T cell receptor beta chains sequenced from one sample in a study of beta chain features in type 1 diabetes listed by TCRdb under 2018. The paper's findings and limits, for the study overall: In all four CD4+ subsets, TCRB CDR3 length was moderately but significantly shorter in type 1 diabetes patients.

For these receptors, no antigen is known. The library was obtained by the immunoSEQ multiplex PCR assay. The entire isolated RNA was reverse transcribed using the High Capacity cDNA Reverse Transcription Kit, and thus expressed TCRB transcripts were sequenced. TCRdb mirrors the immuneACCESS table, restricted to in-frame sequences. Some clones are absent from its copies; in checked studies, under half trace to an unresolved V gene, and the reason for the others is unknown. The sample data list 600,000 to 700,000 clones, and roughly 12% of these were observed just once. The ten largest clones take up around 0.12% of the sample. Sequencing used naive CD4+ T cells from blood. The cell subset or site label corresponds to: true naive CD4+ T cells. The receptors stem from a man aged 25-40 years with type 1 diabetes.

Regarding this clone: A junction boundary mismatches the germline segment, possibly from a read error. This chain links TRBV7-3 with TRBJ1-2; 8 bases map to TRBD1. Germline values: CDR1 SGHTA, CDR2 FQGTGA. CDR3 size: 19 residues. CDR3 in amino acids: CASSVTGLGTGDFNYGYTF. The CDR3 DNA sequence: TGTGCCAGCAGCGTAACGGGGCTCGGGACAGGTGACTTTAACTATGGCTACACCTTC.

The J gene is TRBJ2-2, the V gene TRBV7-2; unclear D gene. V dropped 5 bases and J dropped 4 bases, with 14 bases sitting between them. The germline V gene encodes CDR1 SGHTA and CDR2 FQGNSA. The CDR3 has 15 amino acids. The CDR3 reads CASSPSGRFTGELFF. In DNA form, the CDR3 reads TGTGCCAGCAGCCCGTCGGGCCGATTCACCGGGGAGCTGTTTTTT.

The rearrangement joins TRBV6-6 to TRBJ1-5; TRBD1 is a possible D gene (6 bases). The CDR3 totals 15 residues. V lost 5 bases and J 3 bases, leaving 14 bases between the germline ends. Germline loops: CDR1 MNHNY, CDR2 SVGAGI (reference sequence). The CDR3 DNA reads TGTGCCAGCAGTGCGCAACAGGGAGACAATCAGCCCCAGCATTTT. Translated, it gives CASSAQQGDNQPQHF.

The chain is built from TRBV21-1 and TRBJ1-4. TRBV21-1 is a recognized pseudogene. The CDR3 has 14 amino acids. Written as DNA, the CDR3 is TGTGCCAGCAGCACCTCCGGAGTTAATGAAAAACTGTTTTTT. This encodes CASSTSGVNEKLFF.

J is TRBJ2-3 and V is TRBV30, with 7 nucleotides matching TRBD2. Germline V CDR1 and CDR2: GTSNPN, SVGIG (reference sequence). The CDR3 totals 14 residues. V dropped 5 bases and J dropped 0; count of bases not matched to a gene: 5. CDR3 region: CAWERGDSTDTQYF. Written as DNA, the CDR3 is TGTGCCTGGGAGCGGGGTGATAGCACAGATACGCAGTATTTT.

The genes are TRBV11-1 and TRBJ1-1; the D is unclear. The CDR3 extends over 13 amino acids. The V end lost 1 base, the J end lost 5 bases, and 8 bases lay between the germline ends. Germline V gene sequence: CDR1 SGHAT, CDR2 FQDESV (reference sequence). CDR3: CASSLESRTEAFF. The CDR3 DNA reads as TGTGCCAGCAGCTTAGAGAGTAGGACTGAAGCTTTCTTT.

This clone was found a few times. The chain employs TRBV27 and TRBJ2-7; 10 positions match TRBD1. The V gene end was trimmed by 11 bases and the J gene end by 6 bases; junction bases not matched to a gene: 10. The CDR3 runs 13 residues. Germline lookup yields CDR1 MNHEY and CDR2 SMNVEV (reference sequence). As DNA, the CDR3 is TGTGCCTGCCGTGGGACAGGGGAAGGCGAGCAGTACTTC. Its protein product is CACRGTGEGEQYF.

The sample holds a few counts of this clone. The chain is built from TRBV5-6 and TRBJ2-3; D perhaps matches TRBD2 (6 bases). Deletions cut 4 bases from V and 6 bases from J, with 18 bases between. The CDR3 sequence is 15 residues long. Per the germline V gene, CDR1 is SGHDT and CDR2 is YYEEEE. CDR3 sequence: CASSTYGGGLDTQYF. CDR3 coding DNA: TGTGCCAGCAGCACATACGGGGGAGGACTGGATACGCAGTATTTT.

The chain has TRBV18 and TRBJ1-2, with 8 bases identical to TRBD1. V lost 6 bases and J lost 0; bases outside the gene matches: 12. Germline V gives CDR1 KGHSH, CDR2 LQKENI. The CDR3 runs 17 residues. In DNA form, the CDR3 reads TGTGCCAGCTCCCGTATGGACAGGGCGGGAGCTAACTATGGCTACACCTTC. Translating gives CASSRMDRAGANYGYTF.

In its sample, this clone was seen a few times. Other DNA sequences in this sample translate to the same CDR3. The chain combines TRBV29-1 with TRBJ2-5; 7 positions match TRBD1. V gave up 6 bases and J gave up 5 bases; unmatched junction bases: 6. Germline CDR1 and CDR2: SQVTM and ANQGSEA. This CDR3 comprises 12 residues. The CDR3 nucleotides read TGCAGCGTCCGACAGGGTAGGGAGACCCAGTACTTC. As protein: CSVRQGRETQYF. Full variable domain (missing parts from reference TRBV29-1 and TRBJ2-5): SAVISQKPSRDICQRGTSLTIQCQVDSQVTMMFWYRQQPGQSLTLIATANQGSEATYESGFVIDKFPISRPNLTFSTLTVSNMSPEDSSIYLCSVRQGRETQYFGPGTRLLVL.

This chain joins TRBV19 and TRBJ2-2; 9 positions match TRBD2. This CDR3 is built from 14 residues. Germline V gene lookup returns CDR1 LNHDA and CDR2 SQIVND (reference sequence). The V and J ends lost 5 bases and 6 bases, in that order; junction bases with no gene match: 4. For the CDR3, the DNA is TGTGCCAGTAGTCCGGGACTAGCCTCCGGGGAGCTGTTTTTT. Protein: CASSPGLASGELFF.

This clone was picked up a small number of times. V is TRBV27 and J is TRBJ1-2, with TRBD1 matching 9 bases. The CDR3 covers 13 residues. V trimming: 4 bases; J trimming: 8 bases; junction bases outside the gene matches: 5. CDR1 is MNHEY and CDR2 is SMNVEV in the germline V gene (reference sequence). The CDR3 sequence is CASSSTGGWGYTF. CDR3 in DNA: TGTGCCAGCAGTTCAACAGGGGGCTGGGGCTACACCTTC.

The chain uses TRBV5-6 and TRBJ2-5; no definite D call. V shed 2 bases and J shed 6 bases, with 5 bases lying between them. This CDR3 region has 11 residues. Germline CDR1 SGHDT, CDR2 YYEEEE. The CDR3 DNA is TGTGCCAGCAGCTTCGAAAAGACCCAGTACTTC. It codes for CASSFEKTQYF.